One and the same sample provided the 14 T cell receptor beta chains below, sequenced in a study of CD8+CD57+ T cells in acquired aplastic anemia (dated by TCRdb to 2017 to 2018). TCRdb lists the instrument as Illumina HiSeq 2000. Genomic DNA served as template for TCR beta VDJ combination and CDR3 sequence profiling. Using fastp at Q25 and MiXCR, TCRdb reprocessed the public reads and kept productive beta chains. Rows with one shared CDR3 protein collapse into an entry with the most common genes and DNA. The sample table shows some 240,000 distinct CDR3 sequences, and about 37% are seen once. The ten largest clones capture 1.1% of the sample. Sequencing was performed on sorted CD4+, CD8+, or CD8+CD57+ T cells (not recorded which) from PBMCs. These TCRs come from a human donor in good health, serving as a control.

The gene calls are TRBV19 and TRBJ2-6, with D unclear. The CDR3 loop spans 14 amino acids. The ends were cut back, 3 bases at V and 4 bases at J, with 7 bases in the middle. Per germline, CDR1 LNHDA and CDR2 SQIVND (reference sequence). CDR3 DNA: TGTGCCAGTAGTATTTTAGGAGGGGCCAACGTCCTGACTTTC. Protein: CASSILGGANVLTF. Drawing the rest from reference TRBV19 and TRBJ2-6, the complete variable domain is DGGITQSPKYLFRKEGQNVTLSCEQNLNHDAMYWYRQDPGQGLRLIYYSQIVNDFQKGDIAEGYSVSREKKESFPLTVTSAQKNPTAFYLCASSILGGANVLTFGAGSRLTVL.

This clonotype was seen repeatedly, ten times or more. The CDR3 sequence: CASRAQLNTEAFF. Here the CDR3 DNA reads TGTGCCAGCAGGGCGCAACTGAACACTGAAGCTTTCTTT. The chain joins TRBV2 to TRBJ1-1; no clear D. Germline V lookup: CDR1 SNHLY, CDR2 FYNNEI. The germline V and J ends were trimmed by 6 bases and 0 bases, with 8 bases remaining between them. CDR3 size: 13 residues.

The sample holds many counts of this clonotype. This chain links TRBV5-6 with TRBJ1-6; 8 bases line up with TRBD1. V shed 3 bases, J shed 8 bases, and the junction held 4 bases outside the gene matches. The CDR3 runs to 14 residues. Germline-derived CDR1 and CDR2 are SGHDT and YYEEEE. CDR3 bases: TGTGCCAGCAGCTACAGGGGGATTGATTCACCCCTCCACTTT. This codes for CASSYRGIDSPLHF.

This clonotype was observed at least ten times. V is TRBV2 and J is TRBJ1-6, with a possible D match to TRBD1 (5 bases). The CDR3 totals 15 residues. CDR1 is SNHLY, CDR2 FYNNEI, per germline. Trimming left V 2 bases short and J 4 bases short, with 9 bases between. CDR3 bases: TGTGCCAGCAGTGAACTACGACAGTATAATTCACCCCTCCACTTT. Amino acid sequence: CASSELRQYNSPLHF.

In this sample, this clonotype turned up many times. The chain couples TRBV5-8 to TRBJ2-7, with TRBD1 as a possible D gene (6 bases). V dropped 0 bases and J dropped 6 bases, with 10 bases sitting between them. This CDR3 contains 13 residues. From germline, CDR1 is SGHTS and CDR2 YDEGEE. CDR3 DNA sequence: TGTGCCAGCAGCTTGGGGTGGGGGCGCGAGCAGTACTTC. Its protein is CASSLGWGREQYF.

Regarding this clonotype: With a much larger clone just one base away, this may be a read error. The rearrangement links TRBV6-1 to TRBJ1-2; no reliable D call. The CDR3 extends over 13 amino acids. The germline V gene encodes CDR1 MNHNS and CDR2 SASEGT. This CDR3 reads CAGSLSMASGYTF. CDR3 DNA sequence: TGTGCCGGCAGTCTGAGCATGGCCTCTGGCTACACCTTC.

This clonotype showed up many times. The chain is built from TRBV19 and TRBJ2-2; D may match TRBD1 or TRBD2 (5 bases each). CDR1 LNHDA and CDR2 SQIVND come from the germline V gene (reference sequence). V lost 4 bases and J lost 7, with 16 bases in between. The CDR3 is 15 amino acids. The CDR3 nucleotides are TGTGCCAGTAGTAAGGGACGGCCGGAGCTCGGGGAGCTGTTTTTT. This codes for CASSKGRPELGELFF.

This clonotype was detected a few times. The CDR3 reads CASSFGSEGWQAFF. CDR3 coding DNA: TGTGCCAGCAGCTTTGGATCGGAGGGGTGGCAAGCTTTCTTT. The chain couples TRBV7-9 to TRBJ1-1, with a weak D call TRBD1 (5 bases). Trimming took 3 bases from V and 9 from J, leaving 17 bases between them. The CDR3 extends over 14 amino acids. Germline V gives CDR1 SEHNR, CDR2 FQNEAQ (reference sequence).

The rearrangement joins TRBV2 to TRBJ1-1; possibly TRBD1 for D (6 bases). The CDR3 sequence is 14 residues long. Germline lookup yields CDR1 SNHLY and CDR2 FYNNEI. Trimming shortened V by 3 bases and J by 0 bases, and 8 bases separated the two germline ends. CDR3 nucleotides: TGTGCCAGCAGTGACCGGGACATGAACACTGAAGCTTTCTTT. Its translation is CASSDRDMNTEAFF.

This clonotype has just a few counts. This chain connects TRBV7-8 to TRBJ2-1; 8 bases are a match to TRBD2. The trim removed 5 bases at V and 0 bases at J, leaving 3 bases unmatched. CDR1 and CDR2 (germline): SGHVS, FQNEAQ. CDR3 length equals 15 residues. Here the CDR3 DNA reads TGTGCCAGCAGCCGCGGGAGGAGCTCCTACAATGAGCAGTTCTTC. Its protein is CASSRGRSSYNEQFF.

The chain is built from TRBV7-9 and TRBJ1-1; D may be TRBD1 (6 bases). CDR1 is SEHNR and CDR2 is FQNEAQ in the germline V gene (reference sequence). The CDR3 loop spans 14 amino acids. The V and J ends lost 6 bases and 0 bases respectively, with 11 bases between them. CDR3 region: CASRQGYMNTEAFF. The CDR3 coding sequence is TGTGCCAGCAGACAGGGTTATATGAACACTGAAGCTTTCTTT.

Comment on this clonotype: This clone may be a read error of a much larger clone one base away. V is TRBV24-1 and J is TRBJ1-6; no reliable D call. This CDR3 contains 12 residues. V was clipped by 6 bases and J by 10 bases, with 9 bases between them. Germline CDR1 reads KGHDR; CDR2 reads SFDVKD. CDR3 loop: CATSSGVSPLHF. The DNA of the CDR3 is TGTGCCACCAGTTCTGGGGTCTCACCCCTCCACTTT.

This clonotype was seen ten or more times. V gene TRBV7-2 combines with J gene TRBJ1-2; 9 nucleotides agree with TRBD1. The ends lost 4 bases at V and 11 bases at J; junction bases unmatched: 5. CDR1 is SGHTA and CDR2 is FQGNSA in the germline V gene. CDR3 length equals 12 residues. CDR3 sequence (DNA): TGTGCCAGCAGCTATGGGGACAGGGAGTACACCTTC. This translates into CASSYGDREYTF.

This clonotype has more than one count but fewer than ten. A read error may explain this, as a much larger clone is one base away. The CDR3 protein is CAISGFVGPDTGELFF. The CDR3, as DNA: TGTGCCATCAGTGGATTTGTAGGACCGGACACCGGGGAGCTGTTTTTT. This rearrangement joins TRBV10-3 to TRBJ2-2; no clear D. CDR1 ENHRY and CDR2 SYGVKD come from the germline V gene. V lost 4 bases to trimming and J lost 3 bases, with 15 bases between them. The CDR3 is 16 residues long.